Sequencing of this T cell receptor (beta chain) was carried out in a study of blood T cells in healthy people across ages. Germline CDR1 reads SEHNR; CDR2 reads FQNEAQ (reference sequence). The CDR3 sequence is 13 residues long. V was trimmed by 1 base and J by 8 bases, leaving 11 bases between them. The authors ran a second PCR of roughly 6 to 12 cycles using a sample-barcoded 5' primer and a J-beta primer mix. TCRdb reanalysed the 5' RACE reads using MiXCR and keeps one entry per CDR3 protein. The sample contains approximately 960,000 distinct CDR3 sequences, about 29% of which appear only once. The same specimen was also included in a second study, on T cells of mothers and their children.

This chain links TRBV7-9 with TRBJ1-2; no reliable D call. The receptor was derived from a woman aged 40 to 49 in good health. Sequencing used blood. The CDR3 DNA reads as TGTGCCAGCAGCTTAGGCGCAGCGCGGGGCTACACCTTC. Protein sequence: CASSLGAARGYTF.